The 5 T cell receptor beta chains listed next were all sequenced from one sample in a study of cytomegalovirus exposure and HLA in healthy donors. This PCR relied on a set of 60 Vbeta primers and 13 Jbeta primers. This table comes from immunoSEQ multiplex PCR, and its TCRdb copy is limited to in-frame clones, with some not included. This sample has 170,000 or so clones; 84% occur once, and the top ten carry 4.8%. The material sequenced was PBMCs. The receptors derive from a man aged 18 to 30 in good health and CMV-seronegative.

In the case of this clone: The junction departs from germline at one end; a sequencing error may be responsible. This rearrangement joins TRBV5-1 to TRBJ1-3; TRBD1 is a possible D gene (6 bases). The CDR3 has 16 amino acids. Looked up from germline, CDR1 is SGHRS and CDR2 is YFSETQ. The CDR3 is CASRLEGHRSGNTIYF. The CDR3 DNA follows: TGCGCCAGCAGATTGGAGGGACACCGCTCTGGAAACACCATATATTTT.

This clone has more than one count but fewer than ten. The V call is TRBV7-3, the J call TRBJ2-1; 8 positions match TRBD2. The CDR3 consists of 13 residues. Germline V gives CDR1 SGHTA, CDR2 FQGTGA. The junction had 8 bases not matched to a gene; V was cut back by 7 bases and J by 9 bases. The CDR3 loop is CASNSGTSGEQFF. DNA of the CDR3: TGTGCCAGCAATAGCGGGACTTCCGGTGAGCAGTTCTTC.

The V and J genes are TRBV28 and TRBJ2-1; D may be TRBD2 (5 bases). The V end was cut by 6 bases, the J end by 2 bases, with 8 bases between. Germline lookup yields CDR1 MDHEN and CDR2 SYDVKM. The CDR3 spans 13 residues. CDR3 coding DNA: TGTGCCAGCAGCCCCGGGACCTACAATGAGCAGTTCTTC. It is translated as CASSPGTYNEQFF.

The genes are TRBV19 and TRBJ2-1; TRBD2 agrees at 9 bases. CDR1 and CDR2 (germline): LNHDA, SQIVND (reference sequence). The CDR3 is made up of 17 amino acids. The V segment lost 0 bases and the J segment 11 bases; nucleotides outside the gene matches: 14. The CDR3 DNA is TGTGCCAGTAGTATAGATAGGGCTAGCGGGGAGGACCGTAAGCAGTTCTTC. Protein sequence: CASSIDRASGEDRKQFF.

The V gene is TRBV11-3, the J gene TRBJ2-3; perhaps TRBD2 as D (6 bases). The CDR3 runs to 14 residues. V gave up 3 bases and J gave up 5 bases, with 12 bases separating them. Germline V gene sequence: CDR1 SGHNT, CDR2 YENEEA. DNA of the CDR3: TGTGCCAGCAGCTTCCCGGGAGTAATAGATACGCAGTATTTT. Protein sequence: CASSFPGVIDTQYF. The variable domain in full, with the rest retrieved from reference TRBV11-3 and TRBJ2-3, is EAGVVQSPRYKIIEKKQPVAFWCNPISGHNTLYWYLQNLGQGPELLIRYENEEAVDDSQLPKDRFSAERLKGVDSTLKIQPAELGDSAVYLCASSFPGVIDTQYFGPGTRLTVL.